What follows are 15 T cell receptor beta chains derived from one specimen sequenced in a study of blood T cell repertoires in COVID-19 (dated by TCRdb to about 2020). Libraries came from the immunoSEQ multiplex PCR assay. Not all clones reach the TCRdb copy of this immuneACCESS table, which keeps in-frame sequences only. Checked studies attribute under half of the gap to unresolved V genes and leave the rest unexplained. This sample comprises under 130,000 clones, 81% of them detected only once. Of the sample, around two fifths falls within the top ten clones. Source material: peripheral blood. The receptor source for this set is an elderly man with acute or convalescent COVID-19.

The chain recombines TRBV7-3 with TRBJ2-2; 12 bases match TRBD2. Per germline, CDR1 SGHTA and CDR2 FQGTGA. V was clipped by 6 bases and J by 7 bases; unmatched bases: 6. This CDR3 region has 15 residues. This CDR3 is CASSSSGRAGGELFF. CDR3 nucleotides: TGTGCCAGCAGTTCTAGCGGGAGGGCCGGCGGGGAGCTGTTTTTT.

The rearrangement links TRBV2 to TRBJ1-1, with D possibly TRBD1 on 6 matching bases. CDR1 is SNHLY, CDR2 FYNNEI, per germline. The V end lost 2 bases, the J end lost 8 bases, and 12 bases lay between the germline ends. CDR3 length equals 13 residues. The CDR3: CASSEIRQAEAFF. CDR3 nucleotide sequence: TGTGCCAGCAGTGAAATCAGACAGGCCGAAGCTTTCTTT.

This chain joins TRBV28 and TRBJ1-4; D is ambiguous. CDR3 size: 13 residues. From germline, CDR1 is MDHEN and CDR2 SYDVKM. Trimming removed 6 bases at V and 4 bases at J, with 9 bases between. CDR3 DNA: TGTGCCAGCAGGCGGCAACATAATGAAAAACTGTTTTTT. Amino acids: CASRRQHNEKLFF. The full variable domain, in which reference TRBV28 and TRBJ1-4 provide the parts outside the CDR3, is DVKVTQSSRYLVKRTGEKVFLECVQDMDHENMFWYRQDPGLGLRLIYFSYDVKMKEKGDIPEGYSVSREKKERFSLILESASTNQTSMYLCASRRQHNEKLFFGSGTQLSVL.

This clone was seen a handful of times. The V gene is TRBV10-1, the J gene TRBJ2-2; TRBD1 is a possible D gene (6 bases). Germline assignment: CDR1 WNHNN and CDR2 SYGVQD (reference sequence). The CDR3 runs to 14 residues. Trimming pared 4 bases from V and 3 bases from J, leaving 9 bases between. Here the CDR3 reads CASSGQDYTGELFF. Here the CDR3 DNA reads TGCGCCAGCAGTGGACAGGACTACACCGGGGAGCTGTTTTTT.

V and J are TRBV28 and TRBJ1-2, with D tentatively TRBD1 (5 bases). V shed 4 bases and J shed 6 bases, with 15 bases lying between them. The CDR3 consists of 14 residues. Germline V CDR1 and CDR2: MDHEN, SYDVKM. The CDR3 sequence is CASSSPGGRDGYTF. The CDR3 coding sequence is TGTGCCAGCAGTTCCCCTGGGGGGAGGGATGGCTACACCTTC.

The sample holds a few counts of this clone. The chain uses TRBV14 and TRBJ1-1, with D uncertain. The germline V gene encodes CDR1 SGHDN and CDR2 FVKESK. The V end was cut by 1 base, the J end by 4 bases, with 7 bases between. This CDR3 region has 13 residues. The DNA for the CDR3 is TGTGCCAGCAGCCAAGGACTGGGCACTGAAGCTTTCTTT. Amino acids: CASSQGLGTEAFF.

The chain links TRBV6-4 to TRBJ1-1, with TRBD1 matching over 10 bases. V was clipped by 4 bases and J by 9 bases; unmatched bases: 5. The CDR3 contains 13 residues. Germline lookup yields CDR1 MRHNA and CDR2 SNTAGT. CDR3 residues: CASSAGQGLQAFF. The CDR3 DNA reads TGTGCCAGCAGTGCGGGACAGGGGCTCCAAGCTTTCTTT.

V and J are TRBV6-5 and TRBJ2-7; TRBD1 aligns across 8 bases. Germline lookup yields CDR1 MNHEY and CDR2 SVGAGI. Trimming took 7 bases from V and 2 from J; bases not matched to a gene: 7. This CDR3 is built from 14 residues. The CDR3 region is CASKKETGAYEQYF. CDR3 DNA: TGTGCCAGCAAAAAGGAGACAGGGGCCTACGAGCAGTACTTC.

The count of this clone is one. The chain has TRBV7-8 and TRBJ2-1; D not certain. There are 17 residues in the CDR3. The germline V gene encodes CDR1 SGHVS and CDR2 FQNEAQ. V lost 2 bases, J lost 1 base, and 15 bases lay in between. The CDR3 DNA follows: TGTGCCAGCAGCTTACAACCCGTTCGACTTTCCTACAATGAGCAGTTCTTC. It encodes CASSLQPVRLSYNEQFF.

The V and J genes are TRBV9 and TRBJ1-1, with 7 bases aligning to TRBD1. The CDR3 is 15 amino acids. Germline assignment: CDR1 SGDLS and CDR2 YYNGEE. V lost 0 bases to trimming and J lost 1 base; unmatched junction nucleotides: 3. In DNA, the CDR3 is TGTGCCAGCAGCGTAGCTCGGGACAGGAACACTGAAGCTTTCTTT. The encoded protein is CASSVARDRNTEAFF. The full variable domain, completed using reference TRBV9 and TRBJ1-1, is DSGVTQTPKHLITATGQRVTLRCSPRSGDLSVYWYQQSLDQGLQFLIQYYNGEERAKGNILERFSAQQFPDLHSELNLSSLELGDSALYFCASSVARDRNTEAFFGQGTRLTVV.

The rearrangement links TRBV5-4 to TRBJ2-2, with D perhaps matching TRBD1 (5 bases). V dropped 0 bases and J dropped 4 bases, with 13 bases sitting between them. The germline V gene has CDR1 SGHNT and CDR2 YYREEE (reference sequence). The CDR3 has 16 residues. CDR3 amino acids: CASSLATGARTGELFF. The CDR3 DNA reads TGTGCCAGCAGCTTGGCCACTGGGGCGCGCACCGGGGAGCTGTTTTTT.

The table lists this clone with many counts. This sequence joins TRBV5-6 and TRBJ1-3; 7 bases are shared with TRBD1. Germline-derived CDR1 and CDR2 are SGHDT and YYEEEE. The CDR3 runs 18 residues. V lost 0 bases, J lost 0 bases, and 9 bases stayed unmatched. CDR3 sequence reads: CASSLGARDSISGNTIYF. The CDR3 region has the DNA TGTGCCAGCAGCTTGGGCGCCCGGGACAGCATCTCTGGAAACACCATATATTTT.

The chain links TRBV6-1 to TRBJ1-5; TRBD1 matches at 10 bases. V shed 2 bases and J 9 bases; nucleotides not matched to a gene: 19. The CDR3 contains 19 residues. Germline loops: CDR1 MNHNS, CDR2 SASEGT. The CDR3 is CASSELGQGLTAGKRPQHF. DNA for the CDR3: TGTGCCAGCAGTGAATTGGGACAGGGGCTGACGGCGGGTAAACGGCCCCAGCATTTT.

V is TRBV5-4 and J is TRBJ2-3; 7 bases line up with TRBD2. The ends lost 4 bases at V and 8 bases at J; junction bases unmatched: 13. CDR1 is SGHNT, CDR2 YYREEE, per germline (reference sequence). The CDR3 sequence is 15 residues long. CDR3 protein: CASSPLEGSGGTQYF. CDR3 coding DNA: TGTGCCAGCAGCCCGCTGGAAGGCTCGGGAGGTACGCAGTATTTT.

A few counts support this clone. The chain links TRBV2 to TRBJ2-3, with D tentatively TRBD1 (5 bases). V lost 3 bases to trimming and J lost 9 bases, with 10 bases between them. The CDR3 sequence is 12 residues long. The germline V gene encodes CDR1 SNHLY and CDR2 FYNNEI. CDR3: CASSEVAGTQYF. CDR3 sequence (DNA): TGTGCCAGCAGTGAGGTGGCAGGGACGCAGTATTTT.